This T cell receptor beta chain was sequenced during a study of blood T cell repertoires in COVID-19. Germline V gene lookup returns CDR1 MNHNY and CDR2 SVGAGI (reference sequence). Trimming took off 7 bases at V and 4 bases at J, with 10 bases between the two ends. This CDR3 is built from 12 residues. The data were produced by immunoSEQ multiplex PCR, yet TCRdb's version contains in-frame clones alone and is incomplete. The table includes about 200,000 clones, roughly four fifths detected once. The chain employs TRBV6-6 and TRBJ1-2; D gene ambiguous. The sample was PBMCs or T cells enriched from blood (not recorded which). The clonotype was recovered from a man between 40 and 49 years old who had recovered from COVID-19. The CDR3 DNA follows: TGTGCCAGCACCAACAACCTCTATGGCTACACCTTC. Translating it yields CASTNNLYGYTF.